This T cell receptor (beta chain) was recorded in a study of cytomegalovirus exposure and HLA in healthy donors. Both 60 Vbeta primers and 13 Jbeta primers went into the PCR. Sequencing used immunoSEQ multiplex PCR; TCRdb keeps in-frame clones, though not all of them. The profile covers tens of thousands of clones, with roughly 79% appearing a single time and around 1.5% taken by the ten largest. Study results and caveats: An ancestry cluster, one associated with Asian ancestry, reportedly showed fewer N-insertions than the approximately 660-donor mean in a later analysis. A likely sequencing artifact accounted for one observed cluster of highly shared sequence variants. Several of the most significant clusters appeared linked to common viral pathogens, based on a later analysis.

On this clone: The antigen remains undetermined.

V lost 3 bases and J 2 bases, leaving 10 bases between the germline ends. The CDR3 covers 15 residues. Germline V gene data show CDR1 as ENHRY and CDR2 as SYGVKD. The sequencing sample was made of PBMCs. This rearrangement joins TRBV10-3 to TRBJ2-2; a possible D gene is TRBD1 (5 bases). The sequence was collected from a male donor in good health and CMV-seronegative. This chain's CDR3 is CAISDARANTGELFF. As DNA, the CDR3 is TGTGCCATCAGTGACGCCAGGGCTAACACCGGGGAGCTGTTTTTT.